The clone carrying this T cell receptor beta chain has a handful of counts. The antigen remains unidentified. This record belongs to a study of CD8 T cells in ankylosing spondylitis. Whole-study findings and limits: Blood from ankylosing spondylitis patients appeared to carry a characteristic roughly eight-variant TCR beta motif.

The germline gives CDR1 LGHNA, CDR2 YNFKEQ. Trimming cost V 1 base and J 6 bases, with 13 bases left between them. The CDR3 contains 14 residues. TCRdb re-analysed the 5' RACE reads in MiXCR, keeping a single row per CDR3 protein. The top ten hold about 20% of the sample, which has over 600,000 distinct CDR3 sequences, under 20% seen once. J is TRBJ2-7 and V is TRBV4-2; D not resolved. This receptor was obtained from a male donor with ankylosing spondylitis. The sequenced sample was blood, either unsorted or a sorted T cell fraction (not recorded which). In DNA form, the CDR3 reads TGTGCCAGCAGCCAAGGTTTACAGCTGCCCGAGCAGTACTTC. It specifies CASSQGLQLPEQYF.